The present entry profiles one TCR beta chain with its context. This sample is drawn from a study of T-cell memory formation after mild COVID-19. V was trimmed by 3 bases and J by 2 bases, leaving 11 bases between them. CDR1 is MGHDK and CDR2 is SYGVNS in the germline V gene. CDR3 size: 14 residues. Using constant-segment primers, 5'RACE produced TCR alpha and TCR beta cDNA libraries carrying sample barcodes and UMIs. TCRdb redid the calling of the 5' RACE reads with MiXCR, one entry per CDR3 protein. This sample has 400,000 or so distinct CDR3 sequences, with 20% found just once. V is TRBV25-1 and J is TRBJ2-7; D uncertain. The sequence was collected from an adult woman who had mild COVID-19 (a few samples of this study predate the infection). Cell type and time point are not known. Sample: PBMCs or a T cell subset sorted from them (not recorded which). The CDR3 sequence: CASSESRVPYEQYF. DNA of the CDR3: TGTGCCAGCAGTGAGTCCCGGGTACCCTACGAGCAGTACTTC.